This passage covers 27 T cell receptor beta chains from one sample sequenced in a study of shared clonotypes between healthy human individuals. Profiled with immunoSEQ multiplex PCR; TCRdb holds only in-frame clones, not every one. The sample records fewer than 2.5 million clones, roughly 93% being singletons. Sequenced material: naive CD4+ T cells from PBMCs. Subset in this sample: CD45RA+ positively selected. The receptors derive from a man younger than 35 in good health. Some clones in this sample may be carry-over from other donors' samples.

The rearrangement links TRBV7-3 to TRBJ2-5; D is tentatively TRBD1 or TRBD2 (5 bases each). V was shortened by 5 bases and J by 3 bases, with 13 bases between the two germline ends. The germline V gene has CDR1 SGHTA and CDR2 FQGTGA. The CDR3 sequence is 14 residues long. The CDR3 DNA sequence: TGTGCCAGCAGCCCCCTTGGGGACGAAGAGACCCAGTACTTC. It is translated as CASSPLGDEETQYF.

The gene calls are TRBV28 and TRBJ2-3; D possibly matches TRBD1 or TRBD2 (5 bases each). Trimming removed 1 base at V and 4 bases at J, with 15 bases between. The CDR3 totals 16 residues. Germline CDR1 and CDR2: MDHEN and SYDVKM. The CDR3 bases are TGTGCCAGCAGTTTATTGGCCGGGGCCGCCGCAGATACGCAGTATTTT. It encodes CASSLLAGAAADTQYF.

In its sample, this clone was seen once. V and J are TRBV15 and TRBJ2-7; D not resolved. This CDR3 comprises 13 residues. Per germline, CDR1 LNHNV and CDR2 YYDKDF (reference sequence). Trimming took 6 bases from V and 4 from J, leaving 13 bases between them. CDR3 bases: TGTGCCACCAGTGCGGCGGAGAAATACGAGCAGTACTTC. Its translation is CATSAAEKYEQYF.

This chain uses TRBV28 with TRBJ2-1, with D possibly matching TRBD2 (5 bases). Trimming removed 3 bases at V and 9 bases at J, with 9 bases between. This CDR3 spans 12 amino acids. In germline, CDR1 is MDHEN, CDR2 SYDVKM. CDR3 amino acids: CASSFRRIEQFF. The CDR3 DNA reads as TGTGCCAGCAGTTTTCGGAGGATTGAGCAGTTCTTC.

CDR3 loop: CASTLGGRANTGELFF. The CDR3, as DNA: TGCGCCAGCACCCTTGGCGGGAGGGCCAACACCGGGGAGCTGTTTTTT. This chain joins TRBV10-2 and TRBJ2-2; the match to TRBD2 covers 9 bases. The CDR3 extends over 16 amino acids. Trimming removed 7 bases from V and 2 bases from J; junction bases left unmatched: 8. Germline V lookup: CDR1 WSHSY, CDR2 SAAADI.

The rearrangement uses TRBV6-5 and TRBJ1-6; tentative D call: TRBD1 (5 bases). The CDR3 totals 12 residues. The germline gives CDR1 MNHEY, CDR2 SVGAGI. V lost 6 bases to trimming and J lost 14 bases, with 14 bases between them. This CDR3 is CASSSGQGTLHF. The CDR3 DNA reads TGTGCCAGCAGCTCGGGCCAGGGAACCCTCCACTTT.

The chain combines TRBV11-1 with TRBJ2-1; 8 bases fit TRBD2. This CDR3 has 16 residues. Germline values: CDR1 SGHAT, CDR2 FQDESV (reference sequence). Unmatched junction bases numbered 11, after V lost 5 bases and J lost 5 bases. In DNA form, the CDR3 reads TGTGCCAGCAGCCCCAGGACTAGCCGGGCTAACAATGAGCAGTTCTTC. This codes for CASSPRTSRANNEQFF. The complete variable domain, with remaining parts taken from reference TRBV11-1 and TRBJ2-1, reads EAEVAQSPRYKITEKSQAVAFWCDPISGHATLYWYRQILGQGPELLVQFQDESVVDDSQLPKDRFSAERLKGVDSTLKIQPAELGDSAMYLCASSPRTSRANNEQFFGPGTRLTVL.

This rearrangement joins TRBV5-6 to TRBJ2-1; D perhaps matches TRBD2 (5 bases). Germline CDR1 is SGHDT and CDR2 is YYEEEE. This CDR3 has 15 residues. The V gene lost 5 bases and the J gene lost 6 bases, with 18 bases spanning the gap. CDR3 coding DNA: TGTGCCAGCAGTATCCTAGAACGGGGTCTCAATGAGCAGTTCTTC. Residues: CASSILERGLNEQFF.

This clone was found once. This chain uses TRBV5-6 with TRBJ2-5; D is perhaps TRBD2 (6 bases). The closer fit of TRBJ2-7 to the DNA end suggests the J call may be wrong. The germline V gene encodes CDR1 SGHDT and CDR2 YYEEEE. The CDR3 extends over 14 amino acids. The CDR3 coding sequence is TGTGCCAGCAGCCGCGGGACTCATACCTACGAGCAGTACTTC. This codes for CASSRGTHTYEQYF.

CDR3 sequence reads: CASSFISSNQPQHF. The CDR3 nucleotides are TGTGCCAGCAGTTTCATAAGTAGCAATCAGCCCCAGCATTTT. This sequence joins TRBV28 and TRBJ1-5; D gene uncertain. Trimming left V 3 bases short and J 0 bases short, with 6 bases between. Per the germline V gene, CDR1 is MDHEN and CDR2 is SYDVKM. This CDR3 is built from 14 residues.

The chain recombines TRBV4-3 with TRBJ1-2; 8 bases map to TRBD1. The CDR3 is 16 amino acids. Germline V gene lookup returns CDR1 LGHNA and CDR2 YSLEER. J lost 3 bases, V lost 1 base, and 7 bases had no gene match. The CDR3 loop is CASSQGAGQGYYGYTF. The CDR3 nucleotides read TGCGCCAGCAGCCAAGGAGCCGGACAGGGCTACTATGGCTACACCTTC.

This chain's CDR3 is CASGYGGRDSPLHF. The CDR3 DNA sequence: TGTGCCAGCGGCTACGGTGGGAGGGATTCACCCCTCCACTTT. The rearrangement links TRBV2 to TRBJ1-6; no firm D call. Germline CDR1 and CDR2: SNHLY and FYNNEI. This CDR3 is 14 amino acids long. Trimming took off 8 bases at V and 8 bases at J, with 16 bases between the two ends.

V is TRBV27 and J is TRBJ2-7, with 7 positions matching TRBD2. The germline V gene encodes CDR1 MNHEY and CDR2 SMNVEV (reference sequence). J was trimmed by 3 bases and V by 0 bases; bases with no gene match: 8. This CDR3 has 16 residues. The CDR3 reads CASSLSGSGAIYEQYF. CDR3 nucleotide sequence: TGTGCCAGCAGTTTATCTGGAAGCGGGGCTATCTACGAGCAGTACTTC.

The chain has TRBV4-1 and TRBJ2-5; D unclear. The V gene lost 0 bases and the J gene lost 5 bases, with 13 bases spanning the gap. This CDR3 is built from 15 residues. Germline CDR1 is MGHRA and CDR2 is YSYEKL. The CDR3 bases are TGCGCCAGCAGCCAAGATCTGGCCGGACGGGAGACCCAGTACTTC. Translating it yields CASSQDLAGRETQYF.

The chain couples TRBV5-6 to TRBJ2-3; tentative D call: TRBD2 (5 bases). V was trimmed by 1 base and J by 8 bases, leaving 20 bases between them. This CDR3 has 16 amino acids. Germline loops: CDR1 SGHDT, CDR2 YYEEEE. In DNA form, the CDR3 reads TGTGCCAGCAGCTTGACTGCGCCGGCGGGCCTTGGTACGCAGTATTTT. Its translation is CASSLTAPAGLGTQYF.

V and J are TRBV28 and TRBJ2-3, with D maybe TRBD1 (5 bases). There are 12 residues in the CDR3. CDR1 is MDHEN and CDR2 is SYDVKM in the germline V gene. Trimming took off 9 bases at V and 8 bases at J, with 15 bases between the two ends. The CDR3 here is CASTQVQGTQYF. For the CDR3, the DNA is TGTGCCAGTACACAGGTGCAGGGTACGCAGTATTTT. Supplemented by reference TRBV28 and TRBJ2-3, the full variable domain reads DVKVTQSSRYLVKRTGEKVFLECVQDMDHENMFWYRQDPGLGLRLIYFSYDVKMKEKGDIPEGYSVSREKKERFSLILESASTNQTSMYLCASTQVQGTQYFGPGTRLTVL.

With respect to this clone: One end of the junction fails to match germline, which may point to a read error. The chain carries TRBV7-8 and TRBJ2-3; 7 bases are shared with TRBD2. The CDR3 has 12 amino acids. Germline V gene sequence: CDR1 SGHVS, CDR2 FQNEAQ. The CDR3 DNA reads as TGTGCCAGCAGCATAGCGGGAGATACGCAGTATTTT. Translated: CASSIAGDTQYF.

The gene calls are TRBV23-1 and TRBJ1-1; 11 bases line up with TRBD1. TRBV23-1 is filed as an ORF, its function uncertain. The CDR3 length is 17 residues. The V and J ends lost 1 base and 1 base, in that order; junction bases with no gene match: 5. This chain's CDR3 is CASSQLRTGGRNTEAFF. As DNA, the CDR3 is TGCGCCAGCAGTCAATTACGGACAGGGGGCCGGAACACTGAAGCTTTCTTT.

The V gene is TRBV28, the J gene TRBJ1-2; possibly TRBD1 for D (5 bases). The V end lost 5 bases, the J end lost 5 bases, and 18 bases lay between the germline ends. The CDR3 sequence is 15 residues long. The germline V gene encodes CDR1 MDHEN and CDR2 SYDVKM. This CDR3 reads CASSPPKKGSYGYTF. DNA for the CDR3: TGTGCCAGCAGTCCCCCGAAAAAGGGGAGTTATGGCTACACCTTC.

The chain recombines TRBV29-1 with TRBJ1-3; no definite D call. The CDR3 extends over 13 amino acids. The V and J ends lost 5 bases and 0 bases respectively, with 8 bases between them. CDR1 is SQVTM and CDR2 is ANQGSEA in the germline V gene. The CDR3 coding sequence is TGCAGCGTTCCCGTTGGCTCTGGAAACACCATATATTTT. It specifies CSVPVGSGNTIYF.

In its sample, this clone was seen once. V gene TRBV5-1 combines with J gene TRBJ1-1, with D maybe TRBD1 (5 bases). In germline, CDR1 is SGHRS, CDR2 YFSETQ. The CDR3 consists of 15 residues. V was cut by 2 bases and J by 1 base, with 12 bases left in between. The CDR3 is CASSFRERGNTEAFF. CDR3 nucleotides: TGCGCCAGCAGCTTTAGAGAGAGGGGGAACACTGAAGCTTTCTTT.

This clone was detected once. The chain recombines TRBV18 with TRBJ2-5; TRBD2 might be the D (6 bases). The CDR3 has 16 residues. Trimming pared 3 bases from V and 2 bases from J, leaving 16 bases between. The germline CDR1 and CDR2 sequences are KGHSH and LQKENI. The CDR3 region has the DNA TGTGCCAGCTCACCGGCTGGAGGGAGGTTACAAGAGACCCAGTACTTC. Its translation is CASSPAGGRLQETQYF.

This chain uses TRBV5-4 with TRBJ2-2; D gene uncertain. CDR1 and CDR2 (germline): SGHNT, YYREEE (reference sequence). The CDR3 is made up of 13 amino acids. Trimming took off 2 bases at V and 6 bases at J, with 8 bases between the two ends. The CDR3 region has the DNA TGTGCCAGCAGCTTAAGTTATCCCGGGGAGCTGTTTTTT. Translated: CASSLSYPGELFF. Filled out from reference TRBV5-4 and TRBJ2-2, the complete variable domain reads ETGVTQSPTHLIKTRGQQVTLRCSSQSGHNTVSWYQQALGQGPQFIFQYYREEENGRGNFPPRFSGLQFPNYSSELNVNALELDDSALYLCASSLSYPGELFFGEGSRLTVL.

This clone was recorded once. The V and J genes are TRBV21-1 and TRBJ2-7; the table assigns TRBD1, which was not confirmed against the DNA. TRBV21-1 is flagged as a pseudogene. The CDR3 sequence is 15 residues long. CDR3 sequence: CASTLRDRLTYEQYF. DNA of the CDR3: TGTGCCAGCACCCTCCGGGACAGGCTTACCTACGAGCAGTACTTC.

V gene TRBV28 combines with J gene TRBJ2-7, with a weak D call TRBD2 (6 bases). CDR1 and CDR2 from the germline V gene are MDHEN and SYDVKM. CDR3 size: 14 residues. V lost 8 bases, J lost 0 bases, and 14 bases lay in between. The CDR3 nucleotides read TGTGCCAGCGAACTGGGACTCCACTCCTACGAGCAGTACTTC. This encodes CASELGLHSYEQYF.

The chain couples TRBV19 to TRBJ2-2; no reliable D call. The CDR3 loop spans 13 amino acids. The germline gives CDR1 LNHDA, CDR2 SQIVND (reference sequence). V was shortened by 2 bases and J by 6 bases, with 7 bases between the two germline ends. The CDR3 loop is CASSISRAGELFF. CDR3 nucleotide sequence: TGTGCCAGTAGTATATCAAGAGCCGGGGAGCTGTTTTTT.

The count of this clone is one. V gene TRBV5-1 combines with J gene TRBJ2-7, with TRBD1 identical over 7 bases. The CDR3 consists of 14 residues. The germline gives CDR1 SGHRS, CDR2 YFSETQ. Trimming cost V 4 bases and J 4 bases; bases outside gene matches: 8. DNA of the CDR3: TGCGCCAGCAGCCCGCAAGGGGACAGTTACGAGCAGTACTTC. Encoded protein: CASSPQGDSYEQYF.